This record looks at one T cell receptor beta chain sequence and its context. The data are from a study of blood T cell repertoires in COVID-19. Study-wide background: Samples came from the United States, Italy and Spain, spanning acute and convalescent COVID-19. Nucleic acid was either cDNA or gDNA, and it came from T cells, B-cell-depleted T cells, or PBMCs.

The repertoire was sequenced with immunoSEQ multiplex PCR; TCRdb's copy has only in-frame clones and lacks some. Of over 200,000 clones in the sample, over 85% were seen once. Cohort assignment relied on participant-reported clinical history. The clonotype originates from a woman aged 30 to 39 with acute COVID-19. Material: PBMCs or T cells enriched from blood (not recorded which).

CDR3: CASSETGRRLANVLTF. CDR3 sequence (DNA): TGTGCCAGCAGCGAGACAGGGCGGCGCCTGGCCAACGTCCTGACTTTC. The chain has TRBV7-2 and TRBJ2-6; 7 bases fit TRBD1. CDR3 length: 16 amino acids. The V and J ends lost 5 bases and 6 bases, in that order; junction bases with no gene match: 10. The V gene's germline CDR1 is SGHTA and CDR2 FQGNSA.